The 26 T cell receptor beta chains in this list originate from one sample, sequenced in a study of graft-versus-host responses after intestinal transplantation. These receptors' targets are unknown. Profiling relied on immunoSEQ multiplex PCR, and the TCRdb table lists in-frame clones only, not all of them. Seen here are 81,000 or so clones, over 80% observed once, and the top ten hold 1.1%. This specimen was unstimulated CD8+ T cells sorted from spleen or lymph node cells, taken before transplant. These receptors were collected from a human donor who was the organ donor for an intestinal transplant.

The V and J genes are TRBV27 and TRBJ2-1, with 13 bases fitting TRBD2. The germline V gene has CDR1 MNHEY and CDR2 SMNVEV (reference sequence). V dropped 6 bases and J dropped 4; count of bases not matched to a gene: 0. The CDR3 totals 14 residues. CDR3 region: CASRGLAGYNEQFF. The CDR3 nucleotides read TGTGCCAGCAGGGGACTAGCGGGGTACAATGAGCAGTTCTTC.

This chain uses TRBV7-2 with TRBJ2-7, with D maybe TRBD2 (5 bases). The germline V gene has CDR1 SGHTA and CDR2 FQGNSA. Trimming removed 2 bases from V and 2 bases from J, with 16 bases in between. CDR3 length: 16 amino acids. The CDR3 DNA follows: TGTGCCAGCAGCTTAATTAGCGAGAGTGCCCCCTACGAGCAGTACTTC. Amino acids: CASSLISESAPYEQYF. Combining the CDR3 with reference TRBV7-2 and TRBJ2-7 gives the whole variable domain GAGVSQSPSNKVTEKGKDVELRCDPISGHTALYWYRQSLGQGLEFLIYFQGNSAPDKSGLPSDRFSAERTGGSVSTLTIQRTQQEDSAVYLCASSLISESAPYEQYFGPGTRLTVT.

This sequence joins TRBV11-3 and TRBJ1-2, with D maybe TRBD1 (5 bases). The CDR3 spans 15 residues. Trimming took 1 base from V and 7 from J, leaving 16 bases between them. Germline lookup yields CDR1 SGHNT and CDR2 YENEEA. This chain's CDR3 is CASSLVGRGARGYTF. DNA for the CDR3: TGTGCCAGCAGCTTAGTAGGGAGGGGAGCGCGTGGCTACACCTTC.

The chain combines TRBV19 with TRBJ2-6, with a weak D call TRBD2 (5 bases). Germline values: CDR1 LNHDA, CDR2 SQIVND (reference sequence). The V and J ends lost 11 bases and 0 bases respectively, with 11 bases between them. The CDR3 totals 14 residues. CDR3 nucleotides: TGTGCCGCGGGTTCTAGCTCTGGGGCCAACGTCCTGACTTTC. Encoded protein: CAAGSSSGANVLTF.

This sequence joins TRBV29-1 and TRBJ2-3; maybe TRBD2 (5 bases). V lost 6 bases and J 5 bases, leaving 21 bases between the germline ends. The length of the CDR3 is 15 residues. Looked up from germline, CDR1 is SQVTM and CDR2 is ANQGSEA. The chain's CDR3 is CSVDLGGWTGDTQYF. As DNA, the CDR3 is TGCAGCGTAGACCTGGGCGGGTGGACGGGAGATACGCAGTATTTT.

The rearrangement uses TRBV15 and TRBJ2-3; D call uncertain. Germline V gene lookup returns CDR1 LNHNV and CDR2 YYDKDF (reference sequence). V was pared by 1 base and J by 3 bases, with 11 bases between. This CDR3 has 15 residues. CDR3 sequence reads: CATSRALVRTDTQYF. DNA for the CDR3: TGTGCCACCAGCAGAGCCCTAGTTAGGACAGATACGCAGTATTTT. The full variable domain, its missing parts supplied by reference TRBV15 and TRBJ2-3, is DAMVIQNPRYQVTQFGKPVTLSCSQTLNHNVMYWYQQKSSQAPKLLFHYYDKDFNNEADTPDNFQSRRPNTSFCFLDIRSPGLGDTAMYLCATSRALVRTDTQYFGPGTRLTVL.

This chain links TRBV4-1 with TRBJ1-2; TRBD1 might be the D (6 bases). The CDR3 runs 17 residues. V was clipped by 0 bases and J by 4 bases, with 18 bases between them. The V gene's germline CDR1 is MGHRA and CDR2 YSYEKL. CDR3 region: CASSQDGGIRTAYGYTF. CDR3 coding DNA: TGCGCCAGCAGCCAAGATGGGGGTATTAGGACAGCCTATGGCTACACCTTC.

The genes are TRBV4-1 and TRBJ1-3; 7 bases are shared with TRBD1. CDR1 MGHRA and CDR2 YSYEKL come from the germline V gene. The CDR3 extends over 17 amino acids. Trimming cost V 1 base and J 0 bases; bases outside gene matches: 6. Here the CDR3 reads CASSQVKDRFSGNTIYF. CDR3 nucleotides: TGCGCCAGCAGCCAAGTAAAGGACAGGTTCTCTGGAAACACCATATATTTT.

For the CDR3, the DNA is TGCGCCAGCAGTGAGTGGGTAGGGGGCAGGGACACTGAAGCTTTCTTT. Its translation: CASSEWVGGRDTEAFF. The chain carries TRBV10-1 and TRBJ1-1, with TRBD1 matching 7 bases. Trimming removed 1 base from V and 3 bases from J; junction bases left unmatched: 8. Germline CDR1 reads WNHNN; CDR2 reads SYGVQD (reference sequence). This CDR3 has 16 residues.

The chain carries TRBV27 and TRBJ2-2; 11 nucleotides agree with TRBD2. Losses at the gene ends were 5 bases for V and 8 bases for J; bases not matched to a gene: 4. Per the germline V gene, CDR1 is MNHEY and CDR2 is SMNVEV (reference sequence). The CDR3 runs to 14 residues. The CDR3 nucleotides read TGTGCCAGCAGTGTCCCTAGCGGGAGGGGGGAGCTGTTTTTT. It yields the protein CASSVPSGRGELFF.

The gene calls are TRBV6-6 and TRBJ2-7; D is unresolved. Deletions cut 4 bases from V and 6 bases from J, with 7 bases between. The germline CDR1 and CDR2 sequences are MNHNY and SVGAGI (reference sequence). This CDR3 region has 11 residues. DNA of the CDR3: TGTGCCAGCAGTTCACCGGTCGAGCAGTACTTC. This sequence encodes CASSSPVEQYF.

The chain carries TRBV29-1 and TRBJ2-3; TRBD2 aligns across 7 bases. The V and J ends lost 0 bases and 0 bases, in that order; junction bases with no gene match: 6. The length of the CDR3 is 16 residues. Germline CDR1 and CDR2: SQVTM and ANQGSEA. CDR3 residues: CSVEDLRGVSTDTQYF. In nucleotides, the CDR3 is TGCAGCGTTGAAGATCTTCGGGGGGTAAGCACAGATACGCAGTATTTT.

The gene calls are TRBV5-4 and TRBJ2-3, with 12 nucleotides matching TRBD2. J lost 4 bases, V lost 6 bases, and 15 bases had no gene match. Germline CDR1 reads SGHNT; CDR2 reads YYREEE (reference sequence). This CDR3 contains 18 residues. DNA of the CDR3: TGTGCCAGCACCAACGACGGACTAGCGGGGATCGTCCCAGATACGCAGTATTTT. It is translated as CASTNDGLAGIVPDTQYF.

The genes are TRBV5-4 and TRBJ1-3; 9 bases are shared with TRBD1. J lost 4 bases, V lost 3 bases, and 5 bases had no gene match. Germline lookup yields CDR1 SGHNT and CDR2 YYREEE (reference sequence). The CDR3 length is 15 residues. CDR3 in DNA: TGTGCCAGCAGCTGGGACAGGGCGGCCGGAAACACCATATATTTT. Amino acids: CASSWDRAAGNTIYF.

CDR3 loop: CASSRRKTLLAPYNEQFF. In DNA, the CDR3 is TGTGCCAGCAGCCGCCGAAAGACTCTCCTAGCCCCCTACAATGAGCAGTTCTTC. The chain employs TRBV4-2 and TRBJ2-1; perhaps TRBD2 as D (5 bases). Germline values: CDR1 LGHNA, CDR2 YNFKEQ. The CDR3 runs to 18 residues. V was clipped by 4 bases and J by 2 bases, with 21 bases between them.

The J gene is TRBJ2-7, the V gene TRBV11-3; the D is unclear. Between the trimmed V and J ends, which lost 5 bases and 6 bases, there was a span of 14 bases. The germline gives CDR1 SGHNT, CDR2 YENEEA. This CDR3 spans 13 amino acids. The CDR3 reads CASSIPGFGEQYF. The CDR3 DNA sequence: TGTGCCAGCAGCATCCCAGGATTTGGCGAGCAGTACTTC.

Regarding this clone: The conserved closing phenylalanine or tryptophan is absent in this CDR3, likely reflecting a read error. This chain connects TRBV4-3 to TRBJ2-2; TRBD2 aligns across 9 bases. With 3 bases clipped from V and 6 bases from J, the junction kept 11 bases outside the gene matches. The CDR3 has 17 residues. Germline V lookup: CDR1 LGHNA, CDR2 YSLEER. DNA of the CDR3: TGCGCCAGCAGCCAGGCGATAGCGGGAGTCGGAGCCGGGGAGCTGTTTTCT. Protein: CASSQAIAGVGAGELFS.

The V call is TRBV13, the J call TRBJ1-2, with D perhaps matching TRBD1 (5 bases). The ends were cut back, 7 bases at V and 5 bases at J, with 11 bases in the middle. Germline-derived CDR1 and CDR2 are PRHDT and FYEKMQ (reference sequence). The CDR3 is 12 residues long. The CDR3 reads CASTGGEYGYTF. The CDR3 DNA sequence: TGTGCCAGCACCGGAGGGGAGTATGGCTACACCTTC.

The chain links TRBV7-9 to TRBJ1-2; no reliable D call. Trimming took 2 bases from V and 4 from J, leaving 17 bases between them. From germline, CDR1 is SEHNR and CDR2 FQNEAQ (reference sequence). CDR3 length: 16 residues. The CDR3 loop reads CASSLTVVWRVYGYTF. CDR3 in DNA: TGTGCCAGCAGCTTAACTGTTGTCTGGAGGGTCTATGGCTACACCTTC.

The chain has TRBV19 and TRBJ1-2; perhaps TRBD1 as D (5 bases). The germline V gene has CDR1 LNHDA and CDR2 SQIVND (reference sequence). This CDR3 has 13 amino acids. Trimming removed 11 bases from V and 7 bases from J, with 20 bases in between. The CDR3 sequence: CAGRTGGLTGYTF. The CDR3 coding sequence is TGTGCCGGACGGACGGGGGGGTTGACTGGCTACACCTTC. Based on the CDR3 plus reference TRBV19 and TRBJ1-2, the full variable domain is DGGITQSPKYLFRKEGQNVTLSCEQNLNHDAMYWYRQDPGQGLRLIYYSQIVNDFQKGDIAEGYSVSREKKESFPLTVTSAQKNPTAFYLCAGRTGGLTGYTFGSGTRLTVV.

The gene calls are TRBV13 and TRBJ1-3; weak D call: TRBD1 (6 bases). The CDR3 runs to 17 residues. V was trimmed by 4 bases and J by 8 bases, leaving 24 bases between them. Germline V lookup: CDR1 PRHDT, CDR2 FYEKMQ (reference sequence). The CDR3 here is CASSSASVTGPGHTIYF. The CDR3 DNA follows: TGTGCCAGCAGCTCGGCAAGTGTAACAGGGCCAGGACACACCATATATTTT.

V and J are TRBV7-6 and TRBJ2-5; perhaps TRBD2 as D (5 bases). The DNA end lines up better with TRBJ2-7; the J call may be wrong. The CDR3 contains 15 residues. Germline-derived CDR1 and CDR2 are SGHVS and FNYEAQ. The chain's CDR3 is CASSLGPGTLGEQYF. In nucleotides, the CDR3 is TGTGCCAGCAGCTTAGGACCGGGAACTTTGGGCGAGCAGTACTTC.

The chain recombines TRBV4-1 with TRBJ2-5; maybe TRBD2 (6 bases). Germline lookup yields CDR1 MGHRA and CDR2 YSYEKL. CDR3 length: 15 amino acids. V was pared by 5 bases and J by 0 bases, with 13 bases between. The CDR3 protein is CASSYRDSDQETQYF. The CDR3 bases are TGCGCCAGCAGCTACCGGGACTCAGACCAAGAGACCCAGTACTTC.

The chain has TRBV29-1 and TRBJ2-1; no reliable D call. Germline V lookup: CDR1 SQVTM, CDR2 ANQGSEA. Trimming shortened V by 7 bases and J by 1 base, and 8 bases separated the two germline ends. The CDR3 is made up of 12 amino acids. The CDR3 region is CSASVSYNEQFF. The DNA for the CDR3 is TGCAGCGCATCGGTTTCCTACAATGAGCAGTTCTTC.

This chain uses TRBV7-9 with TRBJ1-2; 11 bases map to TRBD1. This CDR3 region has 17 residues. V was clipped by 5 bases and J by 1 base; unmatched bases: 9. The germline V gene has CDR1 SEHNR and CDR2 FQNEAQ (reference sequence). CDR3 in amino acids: CASSARDRGAFNYGYTF. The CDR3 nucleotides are TGTGCCAGCAGCGCCCGGGACAGGGGGGCCTTTAACTATGGCTACACCTTC.

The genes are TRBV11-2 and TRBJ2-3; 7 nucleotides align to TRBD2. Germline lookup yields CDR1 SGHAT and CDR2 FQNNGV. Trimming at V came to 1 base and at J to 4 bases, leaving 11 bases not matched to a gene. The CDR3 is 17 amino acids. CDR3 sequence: CASSLGGSGTFADTQYF. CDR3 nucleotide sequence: TGTGCCAGCAGCTTAGGAGGGAGCGGGACTTTTGCAGATACGCAGTATTTT.